This T cell receptor (beta chain) was identified in a study of long-term antiretroviral therapy in people with HIV. With survey level as its setting, the immunoSEQ assay was v3.0. Clones were sequenced by immunoSEQ multiplex PCR, and TCRdb holds only the in-frame ones, with some missing. The sample has some 22,000 clones; more than 75% are singletons. The CDR3 is 14 amino acids. V was trimmed by 6 bases and J by 0 bases, leaving 11 bases between them. Germline assignment: CDR1 MDHEN and CDR2 SYDVKM. The sequence was collected from a man aged 55 to 69 with HIV. This specimen was unsorted PBMCs, taken 2.3 years after starting antiretroviral therapy. V usage is TRBV28 and J usage is TRBJ1-1; the D is unclear. In DNA, the CDR3 is TGTGCCAGCAGCCCAACGTATATGAACACTGAAGCTTTCTTT. Protein: CASSPTYMNTEAFF.